The clone carrying this TCR beta chain appeared a single time. Its antigen is unknown. An end of the junction does not agree with germline; a read error may underlie this. Approximately 10 ml of fresh peripheral blood supplied the PBMCs. Germline V gene sequence: CDR1 SQVTM, CDR2 ANQGSEA. The CDR3 is 13 residues long. These data are taken from a study of T cells in Graves' hyperthyroidism and ophthalmopathy. Overall study context: Peripheral blood was taken when the disease was first diagnosed, before any treatment began.

The CDR3 regions of TCR beta were amplified from RNA transcripts. A first-round RT-PCR of the TCR CDR3 used the HTBI primer set. TCRdb analysed the multiplex PCR reads with MiXCR anew, one entry per CDR3 protein. This table has hundreds of thousands of distinct CDR3 sequences, roughly 17% appearing once. Study-level findings and limits: A model built on 13 V-J features separated ophthalmopathy from stable hyperthyroidism. For ophthalmopathy, model prediction preceded onset by a median about six months.

The sample was blood. The clonotype originates from a woman aged 30 to 39 with Graves' hyperthyroidism. The V and J genes are TRBV29-1 and TRBJ1-2, with 8 positions matching TRBD1. The CDR3 region is CSVVEDREYAYTF. The CDR3 bases are TGCAGCGTTGTAGAGGACAGGGAGTATGCCTACACCTTC.